This entry lists 14 T cell receptor beta chains sequenced from one sample in a study of T cells in Graves' hyperthyroidism and ophthalmopathy (dated by TCRdb to the late 2010s). To prepare the library, multiplex PCR was applied. TCRdb shows the sequencer as Illumina HiSeq 2000. Amplification of TCR beta CDR3 regions was carried out from RNA transcripts. The TCR CDR3 was subjected to a first round of RT-PCR using the HTBI primer set and the Qiagen OneStep RT-PCR kit. Clones were called with MiXCR by TCRdb after fastp trimmed the public reads at Q25, and only in-frame beta chains were retained. Every distinct CDR3 protein forms one entry, paired with its most common genes and DNA. The sample table contains approximately 690,000 distinct CDR3 sequences; only one count was recorded for about 14% of them. The ten most abundant clones make up about an eighth of the sample. Material for sequencing was blood. The receptors were sampled from a woman in her forties or fifties with Graves' ophthalmopathy.

In this sample, this clonotype turned up many times. The CDR3 coding sequence is TGTGCCAGCAGCTTATTGAGGGGTGAGGGTTTGGCCCAGCATTTT. It translates to CASSLLRGEGLAQHF. The rearrangement links TRBV7-2 to TRBJ1-5; the D gene is possibly TRBD1 (5 bases). Trimming left V 2 bases short and J 11 bases short, with 19 bases between. CDR1 and CDR2 from the germline V gene are SGHTA and FQGNSA. This CDR3 spans 15 amino acids.

This clonotype was detected ten times or more. J is TRBJ2-2 and V is TRBV24-1, with no clear D. CDR3 size: 12 residues. Trimming shortened V by 6 bases and J by 0 bases, and 1 base separated the two germline ends. CDR1 and CDR2 from the germline V gene are KGHDR and SFDVKD. This CDR3 reads CATSTNTGELFF. The CDR3 nucleotides are TGTGCCACCAGTACGAACACCGGGGAGCTGTTTTTT.

The chain uses TRBV6-1 and TRBJ1-2; no reliable D call. The length of the CDR3 is 13 residues. Germline-derived CDR1 and CDR2 are MNHNS and SASEGT. V dropped 1 base and J dropped 4 bases, with 7 bases sitting between them. For the CDR3, the DNA is TGTGCCAGCAGTGAAGTACGGAGCTATGGCTACACCTTC. It codes for CASSEVRSYGYTF.

This clonotype has at least ten counts. This chain joins TRBV5-1 and TRBJ1-1; no definite D call. This CDR3 contains 13 residues. CDR1 is SGHRS, CDR2 YFSETQ, per germline. V was pared by 5 bases and J by 0 bases, with 8 bases between. The CDR3 DNA is TGCGCCAGCAGGGGCCATATGAACACTGAAGCTTTCTTT. It yields the protein CASRGHMNTEAFF.

The chain combines TRBV6-4 with TRBJ2-3, with TRBD2 matching 8 bases. Germline V gives CDR1 MRHNA, CDR2 SNTAGT. The CDR3 contains 16 residues. V gave up 2 bases and J gave up 4 bases; unmatched junction bases: 8. CDR3 in DNA: TGTGCCAGCAGTGACCGAAGCGGGAGTGGCGCAGATACGCAGTATTTT. This translates into CASSDRSGSGADTQYF.

Only a few counts were recorded for this clonotype. V and J are TRBV28 and TRBJ1-6; weak D call: TRBD1 (5 bases). The germline V and J ends were trimmed by 3 bases and 5 bases, with 14 bases remaining between them. In germline, CDR1 is MDHEN, CDR2 SYDVKM. The CDR3 totals 16 residues. The CDR3 loop is CASSLYGGNHNSPLHF. CDR3 nucleotides: TGTGCCAGCAGTTTGTATGGGGGGAACCATAATTCACCCCTCCACTTT.

This clonotype was observed many times. J is TRBJ2-3 and V is TRBV11-3; D is uncertain. The germline V gene encodes CDR1 SGHNT and CDR2 YENEEA. This CDR3 is built from 16 residues. The ends were cut back, 0 bases at V and 2 bases at J, with 12 bases in the middle. The CDR3 sequence is CASSLDRTANTDTQYF. As DNA, the CDR3 is TGTGCCAGCAGCTTAGATCGAACAGCAAACACAGATACGCAGTATTTT.

This clonotype was counted at least ten times. The rearrangement uses TRBV3-1 and TRBJ1-2, with D unclear. The CDR3 is made up of 14 amino acids. Trimming removed 1 base from V and 6 bases from J, with 12 bases in between. Germline CDR1 and CDR2: LGHDT and YNNKEL (reference sequence). The CDR3 is CASSQVPARDGYTF. The CDR3 nucleotides read TGTGCCAGCAGCCAAGTCCCTGCCCGGGATGGCTACACCTTC. The full variable domain, completed using reference TRBV3-1 and TRBJ1-2, is DTAVSQTPKYLVTQMGNDKSIKCEQNLGHDTMYWYKQDSKKFLKIMFSYNNKELIINETVPNRFSPKSPDKAHLNLHINSLELGDSAVYFCASSQVPARDGYTFGSGTRLTVV.

This clonotype occurred many times. The chain joins TRBV12-3 or TRBV12-4 to TRBJ1-5, with 9 bases fitting TRBD1. Germline trimming cut 5 bases from V and 4 bases from J; bases unmatched to any gene: 9. CDR3 length equals 16 residues. The CDR3 spells CASSNYRGQGNQPQHF. The CDR3 DNA sequence: TGTGCCAGCAGTAATTACAGGGGGCAGGGAAATCAGCCCCAGCATTTT.

V and J are TRBV7-9 and TRBJ2-7, with 14 bases lining up with TRBD2. This CDR3 region has 17 residues. CDR1 is SEHNR, CDR2 FQNEAQ, per germline (reference sequence). Trimming cost V 5 bases and J 1 base; bases outside gene matches: 7. CDR3 DNA sequence: TGTGCCAGCAGCCAAGGGACTAGCGGGAGTAATTCCTACGAGCAGTACTTC. It is translated as CASSQGTSGSNSYEQYF.

This chain joins TRBV6-2 or TRBV6-3 and TRBJ2-7, with D tentatively TRBD2 (6 bases). CDR1 is MNHEY, CDR2 SVGEGT, per germline. V lost 2 bases and J lost 2, with 19 bases in between. The CDR3 runs to 17 residues. CDR3 sequence reads: CASSYPLDRDSPYEQYF. DNA of the CDR3: TGTGCCAGCAGTTACCCACTGGACCGGGACTCCCCCTACGAGCAGTACTTC.

This rearrangement joins TRBV2 to TRBJ2-3; 9 nucleotides align to TRBD1. This CDR3 spans 15 amino acids. V trimming: 6 bases; J trimming: 2 bases; junction bases outside the gene matches: 6. Germline-derived CDR1 and CDR2 are SNHLY and FYNNEI. CDR3 protein: CASRQGASITDTQYF. The CDR3 bases are TGTGCCAGCAGACAGGGGGCGAGTATCACAGATACGCAGTATTTT. The full variable domain, in which reference TRBV2 and TRBJ2-3 provide the parts outside the CDR3, is EPEVTQTPSHQVTQMGQEVILRCVPISNHLYFYWYRQILGQKVEFLVSFYNNEISEKSEIFDDQFSVERPDGSNFTLKIRSTKLEDSAMYFCASRQGASITDTQYFGPGTRLTVL.

On this clonotype itself: A read error may be the cause here, since a much bigger clone is one base away. The rearrangement links TRBV5-6 to TRBJ2-5, with D maybe TRBD1 (6 bases). The CDR3 has 16 residues. Trimming stripped 3 bases from V and 5 bases from J, with 20 bases between. The germline V gene has CDR1 SGHDT and CDR2 YYEEEE. CDR3 bases: TGTGCCAGCAGCTCGTGGCCACGTACAGGGTTGGAGACCCAGTACTTC. It translates to CASSSWPRTGLETQYF.

The CDR3 region is CSAPSGSYTGELFF. For the CDR3, the DNA is TGCAGTGCCCCCAGCGGGAGTTACACCGGGGAGCTGTTTTTT. V gene TRBV20-1 combines with J gene TRBJ2-2; TRBD2 matches at 8 bases. J was trimmed by 3 bases and V by 6 bases; bases with no gene match: 6. CDR1 and CDR2 (germline): DFQATT, SNEGSKA (reference sequence). The CDR3 is 14 residues long.